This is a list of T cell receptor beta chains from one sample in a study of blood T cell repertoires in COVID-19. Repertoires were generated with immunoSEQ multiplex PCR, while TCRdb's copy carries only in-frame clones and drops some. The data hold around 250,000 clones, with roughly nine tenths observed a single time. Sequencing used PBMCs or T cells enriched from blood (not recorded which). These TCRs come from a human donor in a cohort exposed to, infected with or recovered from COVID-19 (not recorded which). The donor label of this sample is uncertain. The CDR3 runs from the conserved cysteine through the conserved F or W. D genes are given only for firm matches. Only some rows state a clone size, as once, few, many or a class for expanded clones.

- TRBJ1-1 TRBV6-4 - CASSDTNSNTEAFF TGTGCCAGCAGTGACACCAACTCGAACACTGAAGCTTTCTTT
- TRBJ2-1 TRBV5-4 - CASSAGAEDEQFF TGTGCCAGCAGCGCAGGGGCCGAGGATGAGCAGTTCTTC
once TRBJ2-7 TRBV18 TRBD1 CASSPGGQGLEQYF TGTGCCAGCTCACCAGGGGGACAGGGGCTCGAGCAGTACTTC
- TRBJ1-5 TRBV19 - CASSIGASNQPQHF TGTGCCAGTAGTATAGGAGCGTCAAATCAGCCCCAGCATTTT
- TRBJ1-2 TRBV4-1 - CASSQDFGGTLGYGYTF TGCGCCAGCAGCCAAGACTTTGGTGGGACTTTAGGGTATGGCTACACCTTC
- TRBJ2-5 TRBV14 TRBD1 CASRLGQGDQETQYF TGTGCCAGCAGACTCGGACAGGGGGACCAAGAGACCCAGTACTTC
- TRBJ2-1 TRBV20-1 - CSAVNYNEQFF TGCAGTGCTGTTAACTACAATGAGCAGTTCTTC
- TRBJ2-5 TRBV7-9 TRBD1 CASSLLQGVTETQYF TGTGCCAGCAGCTTACTCCAGGGGGTGACGGAGACCCAGTACTTC
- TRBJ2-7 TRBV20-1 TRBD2 CSASRLAGGRGREQYF TGCAGTGCTAGTAGACTAGCGGGGGGCCGGGGTCGCGAGCAGTACTTC
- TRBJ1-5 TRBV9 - CASSATRNQPQHF TGTGCCAGCAGCGCCACGCGTAATCAGCCCCAGCATTTT
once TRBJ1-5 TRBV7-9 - CASSIPGDLQHF TGTGCCAGCAGCATTCCCGGGGATTTGCAGCATTTT
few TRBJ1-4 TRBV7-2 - CASSLYSGEKLFF TGTGCCAGCAGCTTGTACTCAGGGGAAAAACTGTTTTTT
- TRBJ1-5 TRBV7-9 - CASSLVVRGTGQPQHF TGTGCCAGCAGCTTAGTCGTCAGGGGCACAGGCCAGCCCCAGCATTTT
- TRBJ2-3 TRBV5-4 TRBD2 CASSLVAGATDTQYF TGTGCCAGCAGCTTGGTAGCGGGGGCCACAGATACGCAGTATTTT
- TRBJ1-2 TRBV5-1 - CASSYRDGVYGYTF TGCGCCAGCAGCTACAGGGACGGGGTCTATGGCTACACCTTC
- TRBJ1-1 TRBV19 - CASSPTGRGTEAFF TGTGCCAGTAGTCCCACGGGTCGGGGCACTGAAGCTTTCTTT
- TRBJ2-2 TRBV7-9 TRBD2 CASSLASGGARTGELFF TGTGCCAGCAGCTTAGCGAGCGGGGGGGCCAGGACCGGGGAGCTGTTTTTT
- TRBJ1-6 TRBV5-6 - CASSWAERSPLHF TGTGCCAGCAGCTGGGCCGAAAGGTCACCCCTCCACTTT
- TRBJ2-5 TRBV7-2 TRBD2 CASSRPSGGAWETQYF TGTGCCAGCAGCAGACCTAGCGGGGGGGCTTGGGAGACCCAGTACTTC
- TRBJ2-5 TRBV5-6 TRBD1 CASSSMDRGLLQETQYF TGTGCCAGCAGCTCCATGGACAGGGGGCTTCTCCAAGAGACCCAGTACTTC
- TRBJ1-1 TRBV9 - CASSLGQLNTEAFF TGTGCCAGCAGCCTAGGACAGCTGAACACTGAAGCTTTCTTT
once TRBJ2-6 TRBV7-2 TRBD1 CASSDRGRKAGANVLTF TGTGCCAGCAGCGACAGGGGGCGCAAGGCTGGGGCCAACGTCCTGACTTTC
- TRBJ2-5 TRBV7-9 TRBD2 CASSLLAGGETQYF TGTGCCAGCAGCTTACTTGCCGGGGGGGAGACCCAGTACTTC
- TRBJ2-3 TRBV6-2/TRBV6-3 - CASSYLIQRTGTDTQYF TGTGCCAGCAGTTACTTGATACAGCGGACAGGCACAGATACGCAGTATTTT
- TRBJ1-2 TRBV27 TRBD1 CASSSRDRSPFGYGYTF TGTGCCAGCAGTTCCCGGGACAGAAGCCCTTTCGGCTATGGCTACACCTTC
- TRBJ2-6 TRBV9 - CASSVDQYGANVLTF TGTGCCAGCAGCGTAGACCAGTACGGGGCCAACGTCCTGACTTTC
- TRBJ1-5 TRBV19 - CASSRGYNQPQHF TGTGCCAGTAGCCGAGGTTACAATCAGCCCCAGCATTTT
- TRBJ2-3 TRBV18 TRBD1 CASSDRVDTQYF TGTGCCAGCTCAGACAGGGTAGATACGCAGTATTTT
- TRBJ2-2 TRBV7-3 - CASSPAGNPGELFF TGTGCCAGCAGCCCGGCGGGCAACCCCGGGGAGCTGTTTTTT
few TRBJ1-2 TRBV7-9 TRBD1 CASGLPGTGLFGYTF TGTGCCAGCGGCCTTCCCGGGACAGGGCTGTTTGGCTACACCTTC
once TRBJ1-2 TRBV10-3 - CAISREGTYGYTF TGTGCCATCAGCAGGGAGGGCACCTATGGCTACACCTTC
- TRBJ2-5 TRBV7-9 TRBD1 CASMLTGGETQYF TGTGCCAGCATGTTGACAGGGGGAGAGACCCAGTACTTC
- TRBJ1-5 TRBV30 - CAWSEAANQPQHF TGTGCCTGGAGCGAGGCCGCAAATCAGCCCCAGCATTTT
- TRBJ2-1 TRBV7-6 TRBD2 CASSLTRGYNEQFF TGTGCCAGCAGCTTAACGCGGGGGTACAATGAGCAGTTCTTC
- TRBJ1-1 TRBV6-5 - CACSVQGSVNTEAFF TGTGCCTGTTCAGTACAGGGCTCCGTAAACACTGAAGCTTTCTTT
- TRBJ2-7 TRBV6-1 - CASSDERGSEQYF TGTGCCAGCAGTGACGAGAGAGGGTCCGAGCAGTACTTC
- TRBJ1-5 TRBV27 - CASSLEGRGQPQHF TGTGCCAGCAGTTTAGAGGGCAGAGGCCAGCCCCAGCATTTT
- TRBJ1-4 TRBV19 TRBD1 CASRDRVGREKLFF TGTGCCAGTAGGGACAGGGTTGGCCGCGAAAAACTGTTTTTT
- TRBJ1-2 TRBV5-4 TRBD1 CASRKTGGTYGYTF TGTGCCAGCAGAAAAACAGGGGGGACTTATGGCTACACCTTC
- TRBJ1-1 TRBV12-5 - CASGLGTRYTEAFF TGTGCTAGTGGTTTGGGGACTCGGTACACTGAAGCTTTCTTT
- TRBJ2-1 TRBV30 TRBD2 CAWETSGAWNEQFF TGTGCCTGGGAAACTAGCGGGGCTTGGAATGAGCAGTTCTTC
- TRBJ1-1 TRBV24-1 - CATSDSPGGAAEAFF TGTGCCACCAGTGATTCGCCGGGGGGGGCCGCTGAAGCTTTCTTT
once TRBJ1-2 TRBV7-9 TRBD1 CASSFTGVENYGYTF TGTGCCAGCAGCTTCACAGGGGTTGAAAACTATGGCTACACCTTC
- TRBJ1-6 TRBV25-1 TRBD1 CASTSTGEGSPLHF TGTGCCAGCACCTCGACAGGGGAGGGATCACCCCTCCACTTT
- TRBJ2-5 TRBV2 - CASRPSGVVLGTQYF TGTGCCAGCAGGCCGTCGGGGGTAGTTCTTGGGACCCAGTACTTC
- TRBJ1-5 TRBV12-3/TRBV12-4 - CASSWGHQPQHF TGTGCCAGCAGTTGGGGCCATCAGCCCCAGCATTTT
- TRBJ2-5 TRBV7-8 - CASSSIAADQETQYF TGTGCCAGCAGCTCGATAGCGGCAGACCAAGAGACCCAGTACTTC
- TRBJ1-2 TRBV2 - CASSETQLYGYTF TGTGCCAGCAGTGAAACACAGCTCTATGGCTACACCTTC
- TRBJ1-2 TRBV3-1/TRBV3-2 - CASNQRGEDYGYTF TGTGCCAGCAACCAACGGGGGGAGGACTATGGCTACACCTTC
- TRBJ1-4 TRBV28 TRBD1 CASSFPGGQGAGKLFF TGTGCCAGCAGTTTCCCCGGAGGACAGGGCGCGGGGAAACTGTTTTTT
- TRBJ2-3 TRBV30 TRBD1 CAWSRYRGLQKTQYF TGTGCCTGGAGTCGGTACAGGGGGCTCCAAAAGACGCAGTATTTT
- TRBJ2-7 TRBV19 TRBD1 CASREMGTGDYEQYF TGTGCCAGTAGGGAGATGGGGACAGGGGACTACGAGCAGTACTTC
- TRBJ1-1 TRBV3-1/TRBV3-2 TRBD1 CASSQAPGGWTEAFF TGTGCCAGCAGCCAAGCCCCAGGGGGATGGACTGAAGCTTTCTTT
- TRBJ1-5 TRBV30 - CAWAQGLDQPQHF TGTGCCTGGGCTCAGGGATTGGATCAGCCCCAGCATTTT
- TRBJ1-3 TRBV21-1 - CASSTSAGNTIYF TGTGCCAGCAGCACGTCAGCTGGAAACACCATATATTTT